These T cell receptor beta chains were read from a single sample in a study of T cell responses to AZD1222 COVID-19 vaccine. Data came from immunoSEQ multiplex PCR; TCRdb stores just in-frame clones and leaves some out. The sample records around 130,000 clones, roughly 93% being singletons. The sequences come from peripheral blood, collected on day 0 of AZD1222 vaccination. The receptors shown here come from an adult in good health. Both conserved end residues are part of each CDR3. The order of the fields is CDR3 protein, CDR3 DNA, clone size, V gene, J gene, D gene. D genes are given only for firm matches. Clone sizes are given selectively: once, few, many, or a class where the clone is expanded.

CDR3aa: CASSLEVETQYF
CDR3nt: TGTGCCAGCAGCTTAGAGGTAGAGACCCAGTACTTC
abundance: -
v_gene: TRBV7-8
j_gene: TRBJ2-5
d_gene: -

CDR3aa: CTSSPASGSASDTQYF
CDR3nt: TGCACCAGCAGCCCTGCTAGCGGGAGCGCGTCAGATACGCAGTATTTT
abundance: -
v_gene: TRBV1
j_gene: TRBJ2-3
d_gene: -

CDR3aa: CASSPKFTEAFF
CDR3nt: TGTGCCAGCAGCCCTAAATTCACTGAAGCTTTCTTT
abundance: -
v_gene: TRBV7-9
j_gene: TRBJ1-1
d_gene: -

CDR3aa: CASSTRERRYEQYF
CDR3nt: TGTGCCAGCAGTACCCGGGAGCGGCGGTACGAGCAGTACTTC
abundance: -
v_gene: TRBV6-5
j_gene: TRBJ2-7
d_gene: -

CDR3aa: CASSNRNSSGNTIYF
CDR3nt: TGTGCCAGCAGCAACAGAAACAGCTCTGGAAACACCATATATTTT
abundance: -
v_gene: TRBV21-1
j_gene: TRBJ1-3
d_gene: -

CDR3aa: CASSVATGYGYTF
CDR3nt: TGTGCCAGCAGCGTAGCGACAGGATATGGCTACACCTTC
abundance: -
v_gene: TRBV9
j_gene: TRBJ1-2
d_gene: -

CDR3aa: CASSLGGGGANVLTF
CDR3nt: TGTGCCAGCAGCTTGGGGGGCGGAGGGGCCAACGTCCTGACTTTC
abundance: -
v_gene: TRBV5-8
j_gene: TRBJ2-6
d_gene: -

CDR3aa: CASSQHGTDSNQPQHF
CDR3nt: TGCGCCAGCAGCCAACACGGGACAGACAGCAATCAGCCCCAGCATTTT
abundance: -
v_gene: TRBV4-1
j_gene: TRBJ1-5
d_gene: TRBD1

CDR3aa: CAWSTAPAETQYF
CDR3nt: TGTGCCTGGTCTACTGCGCCCGCGGAGACCCAGTACTTC
abundance: -
v_gene: TRBV30
j_gene: TRBJ2-5
d_gene: -

CDR3aa: CASSLGVSKAFF
CDR3nt: TGTGCCAGCAGCCTCGGAGTTTCTAAAGCTTTCTTT
abundance: -
v_gene: TRBV3-1/TRBV3-2
j_gene: TRBJ1-1
d_gene: -

CDR3aa: CASSQKTGGEWTPLHF
CDR3nt: TGTGCCAGCAGCCAAAAAACAGGGGGCGAATGGACACCCCTCCACTTT
abundance: -
v_gene: TRBV4-2
j_gene: TRBJ1-6
d_gene: TRBD1

CDR3aa: CASSSEGRGTDTQYF
CDR3nt: TGTGCCAGCAGCTCAGAGGGCCGGGGCACAGATACGCAGTATTTT
abundance: -
v_gene: TRBV7-2
j_gene: TRBJ2-3
d_gene: -

CDR3aa: CASSLVSADTDTQYF
CDR3nt: TGTGCCAGCAGCTTAGTTTCGGCAGACACAGATACGCAGTATTTT
abundance: -
v_gene: TRBV7-9
j_gene: TRBJ2-3
d_gene: -

CDR3aa: CASSQGPGGGDEQFF
CDR3nt: TGCGCCAGCAGCCAAGGGCCAGGGGGAGGCGATGAGCAGTTCTTC
abundance: once
v_gene: TRBV4-1
j_gene: TRBJ2-1
d_gene: -

CDR3aa: CASSQPNPNRDRYEQYF
CDR3nt: TGCGCCAGCAGCCAACCTAATCCCAACAGGGACCGGTACGAGCAGTACTTC
abundance: -
v_gene: TRBV4-1
j_gene: TRBJ2-7
d_gene: -

CDR3aa: CASSRQGQVNTDTQYF
CDR3nt: TGTGCCAGCAGCAGACAGGGACAGGTTAACACAGATACGCAGTATTTT
abundance: -
v_gene: TRBV9
j_gene: TRBJ2-3
d_gene: TRBD1

CDR3aa: CAISGRDRDSYEQYF
CDR3nt: TGTGCCATCAGTGGCCGGGACAGGGACTCCTACGAGCAGTACTTC
abundance: -
v_gene: TRBV10-3
j_gene: TRBJ2-7
d_gene: TRBD1

CDR3aa: CASYKKPGPEAFF
CDR3nt: TGTGCCAGTTACAAAAAACCGGGTCCTGAAGCTTTCTTT
abundance: -
v_gene: TRBV6-5
j_gene: TRBJ1-1
d_gene: -

CDR3aa: CASSSSVRGFKNGELFF
CDR3nt: TGTGCCAGCAGCTCCTCGGTCCGGGGATTCAAGAACGGGGAGCTGTTTTTT
abundance: once
v_gene: TRBV5-8
j_gene: TRBJ2-2
d_gene: -

CDR3aa: CASCGAIVYGYTF
CDR3nt: TGTGCCAGCTGCGGGGCGATAGTCTATGGCTACACCTTC
abundance: once
v_gene: TRBV28
j_gene: TRBJ1-2
d_gene: -

CDR3aa: CSASLPGNNEKLFF
CDR3nt: TGCAGTGCTAGTCTCCCGGGGAACAATGAAAAACTGTTTTTT
abundance: -
v_gene: TRBV20-1
j_gene: TRBJ1-4
d_gene: -

CDR3aa: CATSGTTRTQPQHF
CDR3nt: TGTGCCACCAGTGGGACAACCCGAACTCAGCCCCAGCATTTT
abundance: -
v_gene: TRBV24-1
j_gene: TRBJ1-5
d_gene: -

CDR3aa: CASRTDSNQPQHF
CDR3nt: TGTGCCAGCAGGACTGATAGCAATCAGCCCCAGCATTTT
abundance: -
v_gene: TRBV6-5
j_gene: TRBJ1-5
d_gene: -